Described below is a single T cell receptor beta chain sequence and its context. It has no known antigen specificity. No base quality values were provided; no much bigger clone lies one nucleotide off. The donors were healthy, HIV-negative adults with no recently reported acute infections or vaccinations. All donors were Caucasian adults living in Nashville, Tennessee, USA. Magnetic negative selection was used to enrich CD4+ T cells, after which naive cells were positively selected on CD45RA and the negative fraction became the memory subset. After blood collection by leukapheresis, PBMCs were isolated using Ficoll-Histopaque density gradient centrifugation and then cryopreserved in the vapor phase of liquid nitrogen. Purity and quantity of every magnetically sorted T cell population were checked by analytical flow cytometry. Each sorted fraction had its genomic DNA isolated and then quantified by UV absorbance on a Nanodrop 2000c.

V and J are trimmed by 5 bases and 5 bases, and the gene matches miss 6 bases of the junction. CDR1 SEHNR and CDR2 FQNEAQ were looked up in the germline V gene (reference sequence). The CDR3, from cysteine to phenylalanine, totals 15 residues. Of all the DNA, just the CDR3 is kept, 45 bases in frame from base 1. This record belongs to a study of shared clonotypes between healthy human individuals (dated by TCRdb to 2020 to 2022). At the level of the whole study: Two women and a few men aged 18 to 49 years were included in the cohort. For each donor, three plates each were used for CD4 naive and CD4 memory, two plates were used for CD8 naive, and one plate was used for CD8 memory. The study deeply sequenced blood TCR repertoires of about 5 healthy adults to estimate repertoire size and the extent of clonotype sharing between individuals. Different laboratories and diverse techniques were used to prepare libraries and sequence TCR repertoires, to increase sequencing depth and limit assay-specific biases. Between about 0.85 and 8.9 billion PBMCs per donor were obtained by leukapheresis. Study-wide conclusions, independent of this receptor: Clonotypes shared by all four sorted-subset donors showed higher generation probabilities than non-shared clonotypes. Rarefaction of sorted-subset datasets indicated incomplete sequencing despite the large sequencing depth. Pairwise subsampling led to the expectation that sequencing depth would affect the degree of clonotype sharing among donors. Sharing across four donors was observed for about 4.8% of naive CD4, over 3% of naive CD8, 2.3% of memory CD4, and around 0.4% of memory CD8 clonotypes. The genetic and exposure-history diversity represented was limited by the small number of donors. Sampling was restricted to blood, and TCR repertoires in tissue are likely to differ from TCR repertoires in blood. Larger estimated clonotype richness was generally found for naive subsets than for memory subsets.

TCR CDR3 regions were amplified from genomic DNA by multiplex PCR using the deep immunoSEQ assay. Extracted genomic DNA from each cell subset was spread evenly across all wells of several immunoSEQ 96-well plates, with each plate serving as a replicate. For sorted subsets, approximately 190 ng of genomic DNA, equivalent to 30,000 or so T cell genomes, went into each replicate PCR. Purified libraries were quantified with a Qubit 3.0 fluorometer, sized on a Bioanalyzer 2100, and re-quantified with the KAPA Library Quantification kit. Every immunoSEQ 96-well plate was sequenced on a separate single-read 150-cycle Illumina NextSeq 550 flow cell. Per the authors' processing: Because the immunoSEQ output held only junctional sequences and lacked quality scores, the filtering could not match the filtering applied to full-length reads. To assign V/J genes and CDR3, sequences were annotated against IMGT germline references using PyIR, a Python wrapper for IgBLAST v1.9. Reads were filtered out if the reads had weak V/J assignments (E-value above 1e-6), no CDR3, stop codons, out-of-frame junctions, or ambiguous translated residues. V3J clonotypes were defined as sequences sharing the same inferred V gene, J gene, and CDR3 amino acid sequence. The percentage overlap between two repertoires was calculated by dividing the number of shared unique clonotypes by the size of the smaller repertoire. RTK rarefaction, the Chao1 estimator, and Recon v2.1 estimates of unobserved clonotypes were used to assess repertoire richness. OLGA was used to compute generation probabilities for all TCRbeta clonotypes that the gDNA method yielded from a handful of donors. The clones in this table, taken by TCRdb from immuneACCESS, are in-frame only. Not every clone is retained; where verified, under half of the shortfall comes from an unresolved V gene, and the cause of the rest is unknown. The DNA was the basis for D and trimming; V, J and clone size are from that table. The sample yields some 2,000,000 clones; approximately 94% were counted once. The top ten constitute over 0.1% of the sample.

The sequenced sample was naive CD4+ T cells sorted from blood. Interpreted using the paper, the cell subset or site label stands for: CD45RA+ positively selected. The chain couples TRBV7-9 to TRBJ2-7; 13 junctional bases match TRBD2. This clonotype was obtained from a man aged 18 to 35 in good health. The bases are TGTGCCAGCAGCCCAATCGGACTAGCGGGAGACGAGCAGTACTTC. This sequence encodes CASSPIGLAGDEQYF.